This TCR beta chain was found in a study of Graves' ophthalmopathy and Graves' hyperthyroidism. The study, taken as a whole, reports: A model built from 13 signatures distinguished ophthalmopathy from stable hyperthyroidism with about 86% sensitivity and 70% to 84% specificity.

Concerning this clonotype: As yet, its antigen is unknown.

Germline V gene lookup returns CDR1 DFQATT and CDR2 SNEGSKA (reference sequence). The CDR3 totals 15 residues. Trimming stripped 2 bases from V and 3 bases from J, with 16 bases between. RNA transcripts yielded amplified TCR beta CDR3 regions. First-round RT-PCR with HTBI primers preceded a second-round multiplex PCR. TCRdb reprocessed the multiplex PCR reads with MiXCR, giving one entry per CDR3 protein. The repertoire holds about 420,000 distinct CDR3 sequences, with 21% as singletons. The term stable hyperthyroidism indicated an absence of ophthalmopathy within 18 months of follow-up. Among the exclusions were patients with other autoimmune diseases, uncontrolled infections, pregnancy or lactation. As the starting material, over 9 ml of fresh peripheral blood yielded the PBMCs.

V usage is TRBV20-1 and J usage is TRBJ1-1, with a weak D call TRBD1 (5 bases). The material sequenced was peripheral blood. The sequence derives from a woman under 30 with stable Graves' hyperthyroidism. The DNA for the CDR3 is TGCAGTGCTAGATCGCCTATCGGAGGGGACACTGAAGCTTTCTTT. Its translation: CSARSPIGGDTEAFF.